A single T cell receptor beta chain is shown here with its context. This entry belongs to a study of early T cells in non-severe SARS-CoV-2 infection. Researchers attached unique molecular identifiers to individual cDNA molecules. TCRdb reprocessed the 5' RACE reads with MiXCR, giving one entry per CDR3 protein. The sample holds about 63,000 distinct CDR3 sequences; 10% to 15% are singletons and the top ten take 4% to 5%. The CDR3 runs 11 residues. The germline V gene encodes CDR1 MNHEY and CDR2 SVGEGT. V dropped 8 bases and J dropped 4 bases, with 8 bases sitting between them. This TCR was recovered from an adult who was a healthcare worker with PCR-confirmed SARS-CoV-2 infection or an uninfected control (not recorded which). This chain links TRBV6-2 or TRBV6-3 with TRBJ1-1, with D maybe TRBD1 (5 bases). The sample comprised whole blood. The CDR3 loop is CASWGGTEAFF. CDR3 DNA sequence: TGTGCCAGCTGGGGGGGCACTGAAGCTTTCTTT.